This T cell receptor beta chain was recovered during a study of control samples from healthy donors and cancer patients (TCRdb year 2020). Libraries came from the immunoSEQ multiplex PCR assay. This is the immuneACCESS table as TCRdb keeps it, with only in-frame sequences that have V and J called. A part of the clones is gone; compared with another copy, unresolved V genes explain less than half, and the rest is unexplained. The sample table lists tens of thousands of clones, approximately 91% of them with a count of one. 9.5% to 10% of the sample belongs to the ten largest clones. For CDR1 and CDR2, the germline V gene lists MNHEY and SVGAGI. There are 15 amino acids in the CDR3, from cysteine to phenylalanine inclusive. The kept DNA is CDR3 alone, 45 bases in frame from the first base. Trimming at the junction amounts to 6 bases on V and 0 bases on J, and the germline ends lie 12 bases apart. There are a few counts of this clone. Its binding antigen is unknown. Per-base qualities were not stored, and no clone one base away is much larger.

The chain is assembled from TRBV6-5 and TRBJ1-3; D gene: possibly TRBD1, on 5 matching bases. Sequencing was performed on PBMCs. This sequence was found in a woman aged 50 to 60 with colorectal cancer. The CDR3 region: CASSRGHLSGNTIYF. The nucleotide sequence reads TGTGCCAGCAGCCGTGGACACCTCTCTGGAAACACCATATATTTT.